Listed below are T cell receptor beta chains from one sample, sequenced in a study of blood T cell repertoires in COVID-19. Data came from immunoSEQ multiplex PCR; TCRdb stores just in-frame clones and leaves some out. This table has 200,000 to 250,000 clones, approximately 85% appearing once. The specimen sequenced was peripheral blood. The receptors were sampled from a woman between 65 and 79 years old with COVID-19, enrolled during active disease. The CDR3 runs from the conserved cysteine through the conserved F or W. A D gene is named only where the DNA matches it firmly. Expanded clones are given a class, and other clones once, few, many or no size at all.

d_gene,v_gene,abundance,j_gene,CDR3aa,CDR3nt
TRBD2,TRBV4-2,-,TRBJ2-1,CASSQGGGLSYNEQFF,TGTGCCAGCAGCCAAGGCGGGGGACTATCCTACAATGAGCAGTTCTTC
-,TRBV7-2,-,TRBJ2-7,CASSYDQFEQYF,TGCGCCAGCAGTTATGATCAGTTCGAGCAGTACTTC
-,TRBV6-1,-,TRBJ1-2,CASSEIRTGNYGYTF,TGTGCCAGCAGTGAAATCAGGACGGGGAACTATGGCTACACCTTC
-,TRBV5-6,few,TRBJ2-2,CASSSDWNTGELFF,TGTGCCAGCAGCTCGGACTGGAACACCGGGGAGCTGTTTTTT
TRBD1,TRBV9,-,TRBJ1-5,CASSVGDSNNQPQHF,TGTGCCAGCAGCGTAGGGGACAGCAACAATCAGCCCCAGCATTTT
TRBD1,TRBV7-6,-,TRBJ1-1,CASSPGQLNTEAFF,TGTGCCAGCAGCCCGGGACAGTTGAACACTGAAGCTTTCTTT
-,TRBV18,-,TRBJ1-6,CASSPQPDSPLHF,TGTGCCAGCTCGCCACAGCCGGATTCACCCCTCCACTTT
TRBD1,TRBV7-8,-,TRBJ1-2,CASSTDQGVGYTF,TGTGCCAGCAGCACGGACCAGGGGGTTGGCTACACCTTC
-,TRBV24-1,-,TRBJ2-1,CATSAPSGQFNDNEQFF,TGTGCCACCAGTGCCCCATCAGGGCAGTTTAATGACAATGAGCAGTTCTTC
-,TRBV4-3,-,TRBJ1-2,CASSPTTDSGYGYTF,TGCGCCAGCAGCCCTACAACGGACAGCGGCTATGGCTACACCTTC
TRBD1,TRBV6-5,-,TRBJ1-1,CASSLPDRGFTEAFF,TGTGCCAGCAGTTTGCCGGACAGGGGGTTTACTGAAGCTTTCTTT
TRBD1,TRBV30,once,TRBJ2-7,CAWRGQGASYEQYF,TGTGCCTGGAGGGGACAGGGGGCTTCCTACGAGCAGTACTTC
-,TRBV11-2,-,TRBJ1-2,CASSLDQAFMEGYTF,TGTGCCAGCAGCTTAGATCAGGCTTTTATGGAAGGCTACACCTTC
TRBD1,TRBV4-2,-,TRBJ1-1,CASSFGTEPEAFF,TGTGCCAGCAGCTTCGGGACAGAGCCAGAAGCTTTCTTT
-,TRBV6-6,-,TRBJ1-1,CASRRRETEAFF,TGTGCCAGCAGGCGACGGGAGACTGAAGCTTTCTTT
-,TRBV5-5,-,TRBJ1-5,CASSPPGAGVNQPQHF,TGTGCCAGCAGCCCCCCTGGGGCGGGAGTTAATCAGCCCCAGCATTTT
-,TRBV7-9,-,TRBJ2-7,CASSPRVGNYEQYF,TGTGCCAGCAGCCCCCGCGTCGGGAACTACGAGCAGTACTTC
-,TRBV7-2,-,TRBJ1-4,CASSFGGVGEKLFF,TGTGCCAGCAGCTTCGGGGGGGTAGGAGAAAAACTGTTTTTT
-,TRBV27,-,TRBJ1-1,CASSLRLSARNTEAFF,TGTGCCAGCAGTTTACGACTAAGTGCTAGGAACACTGAAGCTTTCTTT
-,TRBV29-1,-,TRBJ2-2,CSVEEGLYTGELFF,TGCAGCGTTGAAGAGGGACTTTACACCGGGGAGCTGTTTTTT
TRBD2,TRBV9,-,TRBJ2-7,CASSDRGLASEQYF,TGTGCCAGCAGCGACCGGGGACTAGCTTCCGAGCAGTACTTC
-,TRBV9,-,TRBJ1-1,CASSVGESDTEAFF,TGTGCCAGCAGCGTTGGGGAGAGCGACACTGAAGCTTTCTTT
TRBD1,TRBV3-1/TRBV3-2,-,TRBJ1-2,CASSQASTGIKGYTF,TGTGCCAGCAGCCAAGCGTCGACAGGGATTAAGGGCTACACCTTC
-,TRBV27,few,TRBJ1-2,CASSRTGDGNYGYTF,TGTGCCAGCAGTCGGACGGGGGATGGAAACTATGGCTACACCTTC
-,TRBV7-9,-,TRBJ1-1,CASSLRGTEAFF,TGTGCCAGCAGCTTACGGGGCACTGAAGCTTTCTTT
TRBD2,TRBV7-8,-,TRBJ2-1,CASSYIAGATYNEQFF,TGTGCCAGCAGCTATATAGCGGGGGCTACCTACAATGAGCAGTTCTTC
-,TRBV2,-,TRBJ1-5,CASSINRAGQPQHF,TGTGCCAGCAGTATAAACAGGGCAGGTCAGCCCCAGCATTTT
-,TRBV24-1,-,TRBJ2-2,CATSATGSPGELFF,TGTGCCACCAGCGCTACCGGGAGCCCCGGGGAGCTGTTTTTT
-,TRBV3-1/TRBV3-2,-,TRBJ2-5,CASSPAVNQETQYF,TGTGCCAGCAGCCCGGCGGTTAACCAAGAGACCCAGTACTTC
TRBD1,TRBV19,-,TRBJ2-6,CASMRDRSPSGANVLTF,TGTGCCAGTATGAGGGACAGGAGTCCTTCTGGGGCCAACGTCCTGACTTTC
-,TRBV5-3,-,TRBJ2-7,CARSPVEGVVYEQYF,TGTGCCAGAAGCCCCGTCGAGGGAGTGGTCTACGAGCAGTACTTC
TRBD1,TRBV3-1/TRBV3-2,-,TRBJ1-6,CASSHGGQSSPLHF,TGTGCCAGCAGCCACGGGGGACAGTCTTCACCCCTCCACTTT
-,TRBV4-3,-,TRBJ1-6,CASSQGAGDRSYNSPLHF,TGCGCCAGCAGCCAAGGTGCAGGGGATAGGTCCTATAATTCACCCCTCCACTTT
-,TRBV27,-,TRBJ1-3,CASRTNHGSGNTIYF,TGTGCCAGCAGAACCAACCACGGCTCTGGAAACACCATATATTTT
TRBD1,TRBV7-8,-,TRBJ1-1,CASSLRDRVLEAFF,TGTGCCAGCAGCTTACGGGACAGGGTCCTCGAAGCTTTCTTT
-,TRBV30,-,TRBJ2-1,CARRQALIQFF,TGTGCCCGAAGACAGGCCCTCATCCAGTTCTTC
-,TRBV25-1,once,TRBJ2-6,CASSELGRSGSGANVLTF,TGTGCCAGCAGTGAATTGGGCAGGTCGGGGTCTGGGGCCAACGTCCTGACTTTC
TRBD1,TRBV5-1,-,TRBJ2-3,CASSLRTGSSTDTQYF,TGCGCCAGCAGCTTGAGGACAGGGTCGAGCACAGATACGCAGTATTTT
-,TRBV5-1,-,TRBJ1-2,CASSPGDPGNGYTF,TGCGCCAGCAGCCCGGGGGACCCTGGGAATGGCTACACCTTC
-,TRBV19,-,TRBJ2-2,CASSISPAGELFF,TGTGCCAGTAGTATCTCGCCGGCCGGGGAGCTGTTTTTT
TRBD2,TRBV9,-,TRBJ2-1,CASSVALPGVAGGFYEQFF,TGTGCCAGCAGCGTAGCCCTCCCGGGGGTAGCGGGGGGTTTCTATGAGCAGTTCTTC
TRBD1,TRBV11-2,-,TRBJ1-2,CASSKTGDGYTF,TGTGCCAGCAGCAAGACAGGGGATGGCTACACCTTC
-,TRBV19,-,TRBJ1-2,CASSDTSYGYTF,TGTGCCAGTAGTGACACGTCCTATGGCTACACCTTC
-,TRBV5-5,-,TRBJ2-1,CASSPEGRSSYNEQFF,TGTGCCAGCAGCCCGGAGGGGCGGAGCTCCTACAATGAGCAGTTCTTC
TRBD2,TRBV27,-,TRBJ2-7,CASSLTPPLAGDTTGSYEQYF,TGTGCCAGCAGTCTCACTCCACCACTAGCGGGGGATACCACTGGTTCCTACGAGCAGTACTTC